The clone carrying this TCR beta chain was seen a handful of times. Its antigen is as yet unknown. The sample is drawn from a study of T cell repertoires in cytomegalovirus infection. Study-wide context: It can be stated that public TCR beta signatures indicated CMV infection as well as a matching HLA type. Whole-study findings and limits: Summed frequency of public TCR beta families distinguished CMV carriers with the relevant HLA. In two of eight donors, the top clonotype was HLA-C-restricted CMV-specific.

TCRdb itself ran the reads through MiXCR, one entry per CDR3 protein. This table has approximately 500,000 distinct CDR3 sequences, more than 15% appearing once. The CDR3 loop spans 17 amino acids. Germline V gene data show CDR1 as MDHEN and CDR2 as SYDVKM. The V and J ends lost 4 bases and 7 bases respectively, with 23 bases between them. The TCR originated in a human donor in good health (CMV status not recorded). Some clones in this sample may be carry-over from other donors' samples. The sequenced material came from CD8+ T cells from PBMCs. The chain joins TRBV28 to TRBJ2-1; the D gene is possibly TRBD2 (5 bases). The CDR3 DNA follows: TGTGCCAGCAGTTCTAACCCCATATCTACGGGATGGAATGAGCAGTTCTTC. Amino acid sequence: CASSSNPISTGWNEQFF.